Listed below are T cell receptor beta chains from one sample, sequenced in a study of PD-1 blockade in mismatch repair-deficient tumors. Clones were read by immunoSEQ multiplex PCR, and TCRdb kept only the in-frame ones, dropping some. The sample contains tens of thousands of clones, 80% to 90% of which appear only once. The sample consisted of peripheral blood, taken 2 weeks after starting pembrolizumab. The receptors originated from an adult with mismatch repair-deficient cancer. Both conserved end residues are part of each CDR3.

TRBV25-1,TRBJ2-4,CASSDSGGKDIQYF
TRBV5-5,TRBJ2-1,CASSLGGIGLATRNNEQFF
TRBV6-1,TRBJ2-7,CASSEAGAGSYEQYF
TRBV7-2,TRBJ2-1,CASSWSATNSYNEQFF
TRBV7-2,TRBJ2-1,CASSLGGKAYNEQFF
TRBV11-2,TRBJ2-3,CASSDRGLMDTQYF
TRBV19,TRBJ1-5,CASSISNQPQHF
TRBV5-6,TRBJ1-2,CASSRKMTVGAAYGYTF
TRBV28,TRBJ1-5,CASSLGDSKNQPQHF
TRBV9,TRBJ2-1,CASSVLGGESYNEQFF
TRBV10-2,TRBJ2-3,CASIPDLTDTQYF
TRBV6-6,TRBJ2-1,CASTHGGYEQFF
TRBV23-1,TRBJ2-1,CASSQSCLASSYNEQFF
TRBV6-5,TRBJ2-5,CASSDRGSETQYF
TRBV6-4,TRBJ2-1,CASSDSGTSPQFF
TRBV10-2,TRBJ2-7,CASSDSQGNEQYF
TRBV11-2,TRBJ1-4,CASSLGAAVNEKLFF
TRBV5-8,TRBJ2-5,CASSLGTSGATQETQYF
TRBV4-3,TRBJ2-6,CASSQEGQGGANVLTF
TRBV7-9,TRBJ1-2,CASSPETENYGYTF
TRBV2,TRBJ2-2,CASSEPGTAGELFF
TRBV13,TRBJ2-3,CASSSGLAGGLADTQYF
TRBV29-1,TRBJ1-1,CSVRQGRNTEAFF
TRBV28,TRBJ2-6,CASSSILRGANVLTF
TRBV7-2,TRBJ2-7,CASSQDRGRDEQYF
TRBV7-3,TRBJ2-1,CASSSPGTANEQFF
TRBV28,TRBJ2-4,CASSLSIPRQGAREPAKNIQYF